The rows below give T cell receptor beta chains drawn from one sample of a study of blood T cell repertoires in COVID-19. Produced via immunoSEQ multiplex PCR; TCRdb's table is partial and in-frame only. The repertoire consists of some 130,000 clones, with more than 75% occurring once and the leading ten covering approximately 10%. The sample taken for sequencing was peripheral blood. All receptors derive from a woman in her seventies with COVID-19, enrolled during active disease. Each CDR3 is given with its conserved first and last residue. Each record gives: D gene, J gene, clone size, V gene, CDR3 DNA, CDR3 protein. A D gene is named only where the DNA matches it firmly. The size of a clone is reported for some rows only, either as once, few or many, or as a class for expanded clones.

TRBD2,TRBJ2-1,NA,TRBV19,TGTGCCAGTAGGGGACTAGCCTCCTACAATGAGCAGTTCTTC,CASRGLASYNEQFF
NA,TRBJ2-2,NA,TRBV19,TGTGCCAGTAGTATTAAACAGGGATACACCGGGGAGCTGTTTTTT,CASSIKQGYTGELFF
TRBD1,TRBJ2-7,NA,TRBV7-8,TGTGCCAGCAGCTTACCGGGACAGGCACTCTCTCGAAACGAGCAGTACTTC,CASSLPGQALSRNEQYF
TRBD2,TRBJ2-1,NA,TRBV6-2/TRBV6-3,TGTGCCAGCAGCCACACTAGCGGGGGGGCTAATGAGCAGTTCTTC,CASSHTSGGANEQFF
TRBD1,TRBJ1-1,NA,TRBV11-2,TGTGCCAGCAGCCTGACAGGGGGCGATCCACCAGCTTTCTTT,CASSLTGGDPPAFF
NA,TRBJ1-1,NA,TRBV30,TGTGCCTGGAGTGTACGGCCGACACGGATGAACACTGAAGCTTTCTTT,CAWSVRPTRMNTEAFF
NA,TRBJ1-2,NA,TRBV13,TGTGCCAGCAGCTTAGGCCGTGGTAGGGGAGGATATGGCTACACCTTC,CASSLGRGRGGYGYTF
NA,TRBJ1-2,few,TRBV3-1/TRBV3-2,TGTGCCAGCAGCCAAGCGGCCGGGGGAGGGTTTGGCTACACCTTC,CASSQAAGGGFGYTF
TRBD1,TRBJ2-7,NA,TRBV15,TGTGCCACATCCGGTGGTGGACAGGGTCAATACGAGCAGTACTTC,CATSGGGQGQYEQYF
TRBD1,TRBJ1-1,NA,TRBV4-2,TGTGCCAGCAGCCAAGAAGGAGGGACAGGGGGTTATAACACTGAAGCTTTCTTT,CASSQEGGTGGYNTEAFF
NA,TRBJ2-1,few,TRBV6-5,TGTGCCAGCAGCACCTACGGAGCTAGTGATAGTGAGCAGTTCTTC,CASSTYGASDSEQFF
TRBD1,TRBJ1-6,NA,TRBV6-2/TRBV6-3,TGTGCCAGCAGTTACTCGGACAGGATCTATAATTCACCCCTCCACTTT,CASSYSDRIYNSPLHF
NA,TRBJ1-1,NA,TRBV2,TGTGCCAGCATACCGGCGGACACGGGGAACACTGAAGCTTTCTTT,CASIPADTGNTEAFF
NA,TRBJ2-2,NA,TRBV10-3,TGTGCCATCACGGGGAGCGAGTCCGGGGAGCTGTTTTTT,CAITGSESGELFF
TRBD2,TRBJ2-3,NA,TRBV30,TGTGCCTGGGGCGGGGGTAGCACAGATACGCAGTATTTT,CAWGGGSTDTQYF
NA,TRBJ2-5,NA,TRBV19,TGTGCCAGTACGGGAAGGGATGAGACCCAGTACTTC,CASTGRDETQYF
NA,TRBJ2-5,NA,TRBV7-7,TGTGCTAGCAGCTTAGATTGGACAGAAGAGACCCAGTACTTC,CASSLDWTEETQYF
NA,TRBJ2-1,once,TRBV6-4,TGTGCCAGCAGTGTAAGAAGTGCGGGGACTGCCTACAATGAGCAGTTCTTC,CASSVRSAGTAYNEQFF
NA,TRBJ1-1,NA,TRBV28,TGTGCCAGCAGCCCCCCCCTAACAGGGTCTGACACTGAAGCTTTCTTT,CASSPPLTGSDTEAFF
NA,TRBJ1-2,once,TRBV19,TGTGCCAGTAGTAACAGGGAGCCCTATGGCTACACCTTC,CASSNREPYGYTF
NA,TRBJ1-5,NA,TRBV7-8,TGTGCCAGCAGCTTAGCTGACGTCCCGGGGTTTCAGCCCCAGCATTTT,CASSLADVPGFQPQHF
TRBD1,TRBJ2-7,NA,TRBV3-1/TRBV3-2,TGTGCCAGCAGCCCGAGGGGGCCCGAGGGAGAGCAGTACTTC,CASSPRGPEGEQYF
NA,TRBJ1-1,NA,TRBV2,TGTGCCAGCAGTGAGCGGGCCGGGTACACTGAAGCTTTCTTT,CASSERAGYTEAFF
TRBD1,TRBJ1-2,NA,TRBV28,TGTGCCAGCGAGTACCCCGGGACAGGCTATGGCTACACCTTC,CASEYPGTGYGYTF
TRBD1,TRBJ1-1,NA,TRBV5-1,TGCGCCAGCAGCTTGGAGACAGGGAGGCACGCTGAAGCTTTCTTT,CASSLETGRHAEAFF
NA,TRBJ1-5,NA,TRBV27,TGTGCCAGCAGTTTATTTAGTCAGGGAAGCAATCAGCCCCAGCATTTT,CASSLFSQGSNQPQHF
TRBD1,TRBJ2-5,NA,TRBV3-1/TRBV3-2,TGTGCCAGCAGAATACATAGGACAGGGGAGGAGACCCAGTACTTC,CASRIHRTGEETQYF
TRBD2,TRBJ2-3,NA,TRBV7-9,TGTGCCAGCAGCTTAGCCCCCGGGGGGGACGTAGATACGCAGTATTTT,CASSLAPGGDVDTQYF
TRBD2,TRBJ2-5,once,TRBV18,TGTGCCAGCTCACCCCGCCCGGGAGGGGAGACCCAGTACTTC,CASSPRPGGETQYF
TRBD1,TRBJ2-7,NA,TRBV28,TGTGCCAGCAGTTTTTACACCGGGACAGGGGGCTACGAGCAGTACTTC,CASSFYTGTGGYEQYF
NA,TRBJ2-2,NA,TRBV5-6,TGTGCCAGCAGCTTGCCCGAGGCACCCGGGGAGCTGTTTTTT,CASSLPEAPGELFF
NA,TRBJ2-3,NA,TRBV5-1,TGCGCCAGCAGCTTGGCGCTGACTACAGATACGCAGTATTTT,CASSLALTTDTQYF
NA,TRBJ1-5,NA,TRBV12-3/TRBV12-4,TGTGCCAGCAGTGCGCAGGTTAGTCAGCCCCAGCATTTT,CASSAQVSQPQHF
NA,TRBJ1-3,NA,TRBV7-2,TGTGCCAGCAGCTTAGTAGGGACACTGGAGGACACCATATATTTT,CASSLVGTLEDTIYF
TRBD1,TRBJ2-2,NA,TRBV5-4,TGTGCCAGCAGCTTGGTGGACAGGATCAACACCGGGGAGCTGTTTTTT,CASSLVDRINTGELFF
TRBD2,TRBJ2-5,NA,TRBV7-2,TGTGCCAGCAGCCCCGACCTCCGGGGGGGCCGAGAGACCCAGTACTTC,CASSPDLRGGRETQYF
NA,TRBJ1-3,NA,TRBV4-2,TGTGCCAGCAGCCAAGGGGTCGGTGGCGGGGGAAACACCATATATTTT,CASSQGVGGGGNTIYF
NA,TRBJ1-2,NA,TRBV12-3/TRBV12-4,TGTGCCAGCAGCCCAGACAAGGGGAATGGCTACACCTTC,CASSPDKGNGYTF
NA,TRBJ1-6,NA,TRBV9,TGTGCCAGCAGCGTAGGGGGGGGCGGTTCACCCCTCCACTTT,CASSVGGGGSPLHF
TRBD1,TRBJ2-7,NA,TRBV28,TGTGCCAGCAGTTTCCACCGGGACAGATCCTACGAGCAGTACTTC,CASSFHRDRSYEQYF
TRBD1,TRBJ1-4,NA,TRBV5-1,TGCGCCAGCAGCGGGACAGGGGAAAAACTGTTTTTT,CASSGTGEKLFF
TRBD1,TRBJ1-3,NA,TRBV5-6,TGTGCCAGCACCAGAGCAGGGGGAGGAAACACCATATATTTT,CASTRAGGGNTIYF
NA,TRBJ1-3,NA,TRBV2,TGTGCCAGCACCCCCCAGGGCTCTGGAAACACCATATATTTT,CASTPQGSGNTIYF
NA,TRBJ2-5,NA,TRBV3-1/TRBV3-2,TGTGCCAGCAGCCAATCCCAAGGAGGGACCCAGTACTTC,CASSQSQGGTQYF
NA,TRBJ2-3,NA,TRBV7-7,TGTGCTAGCAGCTTAGATGGGGGCTCCGCAGATACGCAGTATTTT,CASSLDGGSADTQYF
TRBD1,TRBJ1-6,once,TRBV19,TGTGCCAGTAGTACTACAGGGGGCTTGTCACCCCTCCACTTT,CASSTTGGLSPLHF
NA,TRBJ1-2,NA,TRBV20-1,TGCAGTGCTAGTCAACCGGGCTATGGCTACACCTTC,CSASQPGYGYTF
NA,TRBJ1-5,NA,TRBV5-1,TGCGCCAGCAGCTTAGAAACAGATCAGCCCCAGCATTTT,CASSLETDQPQHF
NA,TRBJ1-5,NA,TRBV19,TGTGCCAGTAGTCCGGGGGGGTCCAGATCAGATCAGCCCCAGCATTTT,CASSPGGSRSDQPQHF
TRBD1,TRBJ2-2,NA,TRBV11-2,TGTGCCAGCAGCTCGTGGACAGGGGTGGGCACCGGGGAGCTGTTTTTT,CASSSWTGVGTGELFF
NA,TRBJ1-1,NA,TRBV18,TGTGCCAGCTCACCGCTGGGGCTCCCTGAAGCTTTCTTT,CASSPLGLPEAFF
TRBD1,TRBJ1-1,NA,TRBV11-2,TGTGCCAGCAGCTTGCAACGGACAGGGGTCACTGAAGCTTTCTTT,CASSLQRTGVTEAFF
NA,TRBJ1-4,NA,TRBV27,TGTGCCAGCAGTCCCCTCGGTGAAAAACTGTTTTTT,CASSPLGEKLFF
NA,TRBJ1-2,NA,TRBV11-2,TGTGCCAGCAGCTTATCTCCCACCGAGCTCTCTGGCTACACCTTC,CASSLSPTELSGYTF
NA,TRBJ1-6,NA,TRBV5-1,TGCGCCAGCAGCGAGGCACCACGCACGGGGAATTATAATTCACCCCTCCACTTT,CASSEAPRTGNYNSPLHF
NA,TRBJ1-1,once,TRBV28,TGTGCCAGCGTACCACAGCCGTGGTCCGAAGCTTTCTTT,CASVPQPWSEAFF
NA,TRBJ1-3,NA,TRBV5-4,TGTGCCAGCAGCCCCACTCCAACGAGGGTTCTCTCTGGAAACACCATATATTTT,CASSPTPTRVLSGNTIYF
TRBD1,TRBJ2-1,once,TRBV15,TGTGCCACCAGCAGAGATCGCGAGACAGGGAGCAATGAGCAGTTCTTC,CATSRDRETGSNEQFF
TRBD1,TRBJ1-6,NA,TRBV5-1,TGCGCCAGCAGCTTGGGACAGGGCATCAATTCACCCCTCCACTTT,CASSLGQGINSPLHF
TRBD1,TRBJ1-1,NA,TRBV18,TGTGCCAGCTCCTCCACGACAGGGCCCACTGAAGCTTTCTTT,CASSSTTGPTEAFF